This entry is about one TCR beta chain. Its cognate antigen is unknown. The repertoire was sequenced with immunoSEQ multiplex PCR; TCRdb's copy has only in-frame clones and lacks some. The sample includes approximately 130,000 clones, approximately 88% seen only once; the top ten take over 5%. These data come from a study of T cell responses to AZD1222 COVID-19 vaccine. Study-wide findings and caveats: Repertoires in all cases were sampled only once the peak T cell response had passed.

The receptor's source is an adult who received the AZD1222 COVID-19 vaccine. The input for sequencing was peripheral blood, taken 28 days after the second AZD1222 dose.

As DNA, the CDR3 is TGTGCCAGCAGCTTAGGCTATCTAGCGGGGTTAAACACCGGGGAGCTGTTTTTT. Protein sequence: CASSLGYLAGLNTGELFF. The gene calls are TRBV13 and TRBJ2-2; TRBD2 aligns across 9 bases. This CDR3 is built from 18 residues. With V trimmed by 0 bases and J by 2 bases, 7 bases remained unmatched. CDR1 PRHDT and CDR2 FYEKMQ come from the germline V gene (reference sequence). Full variable domain (rest looked up from reference TRBV13 and TRBJ2-2): AAGVIQSPRHLIKEKRETATLKCYPIPRHDTVYWYQQGPGQDPQFLISFYEKMQSDKGSIPDRFSAQQFSDYHSELNMSSLELGDSALYFCASSLGYLAGLNTGELFFGEGSRLTVL.